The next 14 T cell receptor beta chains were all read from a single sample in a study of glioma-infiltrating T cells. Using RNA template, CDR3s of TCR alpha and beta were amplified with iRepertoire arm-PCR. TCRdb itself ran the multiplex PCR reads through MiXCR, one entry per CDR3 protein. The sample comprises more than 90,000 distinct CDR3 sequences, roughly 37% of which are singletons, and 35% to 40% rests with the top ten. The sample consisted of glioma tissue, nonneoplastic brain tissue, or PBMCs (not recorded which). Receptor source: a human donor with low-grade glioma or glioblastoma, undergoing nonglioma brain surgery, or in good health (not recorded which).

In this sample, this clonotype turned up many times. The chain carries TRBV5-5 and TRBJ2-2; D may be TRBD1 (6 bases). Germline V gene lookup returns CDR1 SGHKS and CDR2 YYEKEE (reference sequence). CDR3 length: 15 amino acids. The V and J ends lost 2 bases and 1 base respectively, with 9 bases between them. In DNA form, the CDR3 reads TGTGCCAGCAGCTTTACAGGGTGGAACACCGGGGAGCTGTTTTTT. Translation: CASSFTGWNTGELFF. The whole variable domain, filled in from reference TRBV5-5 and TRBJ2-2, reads DAGVTQSPTHLIKTRGQQVTLRCSPISGHKSVSWYQQVLGQGPQFIFQYYEKEERGRGNFPDRFSARQFPNYSSELNVNALLLGDSALYLCASSFTGWNTGELFFGEGSRLTVL.

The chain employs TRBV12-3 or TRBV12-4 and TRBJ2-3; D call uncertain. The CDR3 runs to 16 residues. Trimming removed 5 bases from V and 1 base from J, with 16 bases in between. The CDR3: CASSPHSEQGTDTQYF. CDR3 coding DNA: TGTGCCAGCAGTCCCCATTCCGAGCAGGGCACAGATACGCAGTATTTT.

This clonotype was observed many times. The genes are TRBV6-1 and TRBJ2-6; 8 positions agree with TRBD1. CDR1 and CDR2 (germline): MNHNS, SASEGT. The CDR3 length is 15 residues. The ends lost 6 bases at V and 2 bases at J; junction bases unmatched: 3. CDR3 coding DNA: TGTGCCAGCAGCACGGACAGGGCTGGGGCCAACGTCCTGACTTTC. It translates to CASSTDRAGANVLTF.

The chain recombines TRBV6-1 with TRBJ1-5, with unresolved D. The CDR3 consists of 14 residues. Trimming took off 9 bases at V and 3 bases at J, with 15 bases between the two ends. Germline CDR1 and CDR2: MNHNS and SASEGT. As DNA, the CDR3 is TGTGCCAGTAGTTTATCTGCGGCCAATCAGCCCCAGCATTTT. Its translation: CASSLSAANQPQHF.

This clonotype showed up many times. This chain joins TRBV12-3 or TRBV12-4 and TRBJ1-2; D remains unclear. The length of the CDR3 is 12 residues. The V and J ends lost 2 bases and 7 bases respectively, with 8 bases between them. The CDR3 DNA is TGTGCCAGCAGTTTAAAGCAGGTTGGCTACACCTTC. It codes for CASSLKQVGYTF.

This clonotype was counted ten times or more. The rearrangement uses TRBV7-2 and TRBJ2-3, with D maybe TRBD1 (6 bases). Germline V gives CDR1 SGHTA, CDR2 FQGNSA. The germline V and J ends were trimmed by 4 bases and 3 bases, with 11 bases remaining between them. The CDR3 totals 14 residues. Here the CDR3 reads CASSSYRVTDTQYF. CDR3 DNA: TGTGCCAGCAGCTCATACAGGGTAACAGATACGCAGTATTTT. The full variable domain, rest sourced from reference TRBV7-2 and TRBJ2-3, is GAGVSQSPSNKVTEKGKDVELRCDPISGHTALYWYRQSLGQGLEFLIYFQGNSAPDKSGLPSDRFSAERTGGSVSTLTIQRTQQEDSAVYLCASSSYRVTDTQYFGPGTRLTVL.

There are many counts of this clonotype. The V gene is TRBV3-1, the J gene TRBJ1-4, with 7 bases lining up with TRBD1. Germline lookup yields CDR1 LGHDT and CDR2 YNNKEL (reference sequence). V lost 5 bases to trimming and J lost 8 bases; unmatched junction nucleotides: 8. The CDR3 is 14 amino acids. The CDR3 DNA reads TGTGCCAGCAGCGGTACAGGGGCTGGGGAAAAACTGTTTTTT. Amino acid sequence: CASSGTGAGEKLFF.

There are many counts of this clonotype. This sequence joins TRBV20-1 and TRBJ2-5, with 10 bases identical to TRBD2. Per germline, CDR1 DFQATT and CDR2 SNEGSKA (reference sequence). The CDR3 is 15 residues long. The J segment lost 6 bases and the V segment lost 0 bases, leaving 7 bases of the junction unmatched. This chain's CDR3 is CSARDSGTSEKTQYF. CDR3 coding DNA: TGCAGTGCTAGAGATAGTGGGACTAGCGAGAAGACCCAGTACTTC.

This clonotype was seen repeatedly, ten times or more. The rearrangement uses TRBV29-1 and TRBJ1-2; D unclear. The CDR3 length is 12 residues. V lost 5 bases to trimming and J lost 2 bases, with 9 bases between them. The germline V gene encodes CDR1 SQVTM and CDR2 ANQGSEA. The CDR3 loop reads CSVFNTNYGYTF. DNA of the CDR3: TGCAGCGTTTTTAATACGAACTATGGCTACACCTTC.

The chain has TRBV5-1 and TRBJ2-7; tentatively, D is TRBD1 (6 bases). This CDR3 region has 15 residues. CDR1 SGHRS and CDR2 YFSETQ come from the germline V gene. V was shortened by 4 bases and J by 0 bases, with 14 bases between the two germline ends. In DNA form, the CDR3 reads TGCGCCAGCAGCCCCGATGGGGACACCTCCTACGAGCAGTACTTC. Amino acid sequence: CASSPDGDTSYEQYF.

The CDR3 is CASSAWASGTQETQYF. CDR3 DNA sequence: TGTGCCAGCAGCGCGTGGGCTAGCGGGACCCAAGAGACCCAGTACTTC. This sequence joins TRBV9 and TRBJ2-5, with 9 bases fitting TRBD2. The V segment lost 3 bases and the J segment 1 base; nucleotides outside the gene matches: 7. The CDR3 length is 16 residues. Germline V gene data show CDR1 as SGDLS and CDR2 as YYNGEE.

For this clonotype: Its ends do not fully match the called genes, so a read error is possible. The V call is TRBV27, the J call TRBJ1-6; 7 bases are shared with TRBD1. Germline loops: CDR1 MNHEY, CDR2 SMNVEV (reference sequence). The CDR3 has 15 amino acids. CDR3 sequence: CASTEWGTVNSPLHF. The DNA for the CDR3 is TGTGCCAGCACTGAATGGGGGACAGTAAATTCACCCCTCCACTTC.

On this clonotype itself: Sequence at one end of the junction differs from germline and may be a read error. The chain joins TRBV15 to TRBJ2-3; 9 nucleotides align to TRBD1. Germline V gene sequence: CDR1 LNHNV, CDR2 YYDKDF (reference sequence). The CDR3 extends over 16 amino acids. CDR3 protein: CTTQKIQDRGTDTQYF. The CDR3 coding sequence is TGTACCACCCAAAAAATCCAGGACAGGGGAACAGATACGCAGTATTTT. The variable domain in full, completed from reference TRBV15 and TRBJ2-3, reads DAMVIQNPRYQVTQFGKPVTLSCSQTLNHNVMYWYQQKSSQAPKLLFHYYDKDFNNEADTPDNFQSRRPNTSFCFLDIRSPGLGDTAMYLCTTQKIQDRGTDTQYFGPGTRLTVL.

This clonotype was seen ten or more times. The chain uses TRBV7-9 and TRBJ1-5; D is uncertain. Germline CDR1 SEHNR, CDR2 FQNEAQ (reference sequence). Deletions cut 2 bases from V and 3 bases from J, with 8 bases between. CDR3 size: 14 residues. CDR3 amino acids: CASSLMQTNQPQHF. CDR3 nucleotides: TGTGCCAGCAGCTTAATGCAGACCAATCAGCCCCAGCATTTT.